The rows below give T cell receptor beta chains drawn from one sample of a study of blood T cell repertoires in COVID-19. Libraries were prepared by immunoSEQ multiplex PCR; TCRdb keeps only in-frame clonotypes and omits some of them. Among 60,000 or so clones listed, around nine tenths were seen once. Sequencing was done on a sample of peripheral blood. Receptor source: a woman in her sixties with active COVID-19. The CDR3 runs from the conserved cysteine through the conserved F or W. A D gene is named only where the DNA matches it firmly. Clone sizes are given selectively: once, few, many, or a class where the clone is expanded.

>TRBJ1-1|NA|NA|TRBV7-9
CASSSGGARAFF
TGTGCCAGCAGCTCGGGAGGCGCAAGAGCTTTCTTT
>TRBJ1-2|NA|NA|TRBV6-5
CASRSVGGRGYGYTF
TGTGCCAGCAGGTCGGTCGGGGGGCGAGGGTATGGCTACACCTTC
>TRBJ1-1|NA|TRBD1|TRBV5-1
CASAITQGVSNTEAFF
TGCGCCAGCGCAATTACCCAGGGGGTATCTAACACTGAAGCTTTCTTT
>TRBJ2-5|NA|TRBD1|TRBV11-2
CASSQDRGWETQYF
TGTGCCAGCAGCCAAGACAGGGGCTGGGAGACCCAGTACTTC
>TRBJ1-5|NA|NA|TRBV11-2
CASSLDGRQPQHF
TGTGCCAGCAGCTTAGACGGGAGGCAGCCCCAGCATTTT
>TRBJ1-2|NA|TRBD1|TRBV5-4
CASSLPGTGAGGYTF
TGTGCCAGCAGCTTGCCGGGGACAGGGGCCGGCGGCTACACCTTC
>TRBJ2-1|NA|NA|TRBV2
CASSGQTNEQFF
TGTGCCAGCTCAGGACAGACCAATGAGCAGTTCTTC
>TRBJ2-7|NA|NA|TRBV4-2
CASSRRVEEGSYEQYF
TGTGCCAGCAGCCGCCGTGTTGAGGAGGGGTCCTACGAGCAGTACTTC
>TRBJ2-1|NA|TRBD2|TRBV9
CASSPGGEQFF
TGTGCCAGCAGCCCGGGGGGTGAGCAGTTCTTC
>TRBJ1-6|NA|NA|TRBV27
CASSLTSRSSPLHF
TGTGCCAGCAGTTTAACCTCCAGATCTTCACCCCTCCACTTT
>TRBJ2-1|NA|NA|TRBV5-1
CASSLGPPSANEQFF
TGCGCCAGCAGCTTGGGGCCCCCTAGTGCCAATGAGCAGTTCTTC
>TRBJ1-6|NA|NA|TRBV2
CASLRGSSYNSPLHF
TGTGCCAGTCTGAGGGGGAGCTCCTATAATTCACCCCTCCACTTT
>TRBJ1-4|few|TRBD1|TRBV27
CASSIGTGGNEKLFF
TGTGCCAGCAGTATCGGGACAGGGGGTAATGAAAAACTGTTTTTT
>TRBJ1-2|NA|NA|TRBV18
CASSPRSPPGHGYTF
TGTGCCAGCTCACCCCGAAGCCCCCCAGGGCACGGCTACACCTTC
>TRBJ2-7|once|NA|TRBV19
CASSIPGSYEQYF
TGTGCCAGTAGTATACCAGGTTCCTACGAGCAGTACTTC
>TRBJ2-2|NA|NA|TRBV18
CASSPPVKGDTGELFF
TGTGCCAGCTCACCACCGGTAAAGGGGGACACCGGGGAGCTGTTTTTT
>TRBJ2-2|NA|NA|TRBV5-6
CASSLLLGELFF
TGTGCCAGCAGCTTGTTATTGGGGGAGCTGTTTTTT
>TRBJ1-6|NA|NA|TRBV5-1
CASSVGLGNSPLHF
TGCGCCAGCAGCGTCGGACTGGGCAATTCACCCCTCCACTTT
>TRBJ2-3|NA|NA|TRBV7-2
CASSLAGFPTDTQYF
TGTGCCAGCAGCTTAGCGGGCTTCCCCACAGATACGCAGTATTTT
>TRBJ1-5|NA|NA|TRBV2
CASSEGRGGQPQHF
TGTGCCAGCAGTGAAGGTCGGGGAGGTCAGCCCCAGCATTTT
>TRBJ1-3|NA|NA|TRBV24-1
CATSEEIEDSGNTIYF
TGTGCCACCAGTGAAGAGATAGAAGACTCTGGAAACACCATATATTTT
>TRBJ1-4|NA|NA|TRBV11-2
CASSLDSTTNEKLFF
TGTGCCAGCAGCTTAGATAGTACAACTAATGAAAAACTGTTTTTT
>TRBJ1-3|hyperexpanded|NA|TRBV4-3
CASSQRWGGRTGNTIYF
TGCGCCAGCAGCCAAAGATGGGGGGGCAGGACTGGAAACACCATATATTTT
>TRBJ2-3|NA|TRBD2|TRBV5-1
CASSLPIAGGITDTQYF
TGCGCCAGCAGCTTGCCCATAGCGGGGGGAATCACAGATACGCAGTATTTT
>TRBJ2-3|once|TRBD1|TRBV5-1
CASSVGQGGDTQYF
TGCGCCAGCAGCGTGGGACAGGGGGGAGATACGCAGTATTTT
>TRBJ1-1|NA|NA|TRBV5-1
CASSLGANTEAFF
TGCGCCAGCAGCTTGGGAGCGAACACTGAAGCTTTCTTT
>TRBJ2-5|NA|TRBD2|TRBV5-5
CASSPTSTETQYF
TGTGCCAGCAGTCCGACTAGCACGGAGACCCAGTACTTC
>TRBJ1-6|NA|TRBD1|TRBV27
CASSLGQVVNSPLHF
TGTGCCAGCAGTTTGGGACAGGTCGTGAATTCACCCCTCCACTTT
>TRBJ2-1|once|NA|TRBV29-1
CSVEGLHEQFF
TGCAGCGTTGAGGGCCTCCATGAGCAGTTCTTC
>TRBJ2-1|few|NA|TRBV5-5
CASTRSGGRNEQFF
TGTGCCAGCACCCGTTCCGGGGGGCGCAATGAGCAGTTCTTC
>TRBJ1-3|NA|NA|TRBV5-1
CASSLTDGSGNTIYF
TGCGCCAGCAGCTTGACAGACGGCTCTGGAAACACCATATATTTT
>TRBJ2-3|NA|NA|TRBV4-1
CASSLGSSSTDTQYF
TGCGCCAGCAGCCTGGGCAGTTCTAGCACAGATACGCAGTATTTT
>TRBJ2-7|NA|TRBD1|TRBV29-1
CSARQGQYEQYF
TGCAGCGCGCGACAGGGCCAATACGAGCAGTACTTC
>TRBJ1-5|NA|TRBD1|TRBV19
CASKPDREGNQPQHF
TGTGCCAGTAAACCCGACAGGGAAGGCAATCAGCCCCAGCATTTT
>TRBJ2-1|NA|NA|TRBV9
CASSLWGHDEQFF
TGTGCCAGCAGCTTATGGGGCCACGACGAGCAGTTCTTC
>TRBJ2-3|NA|TRBD2|TRBV9
CASSVALAGAVTDTQYF
TGTGCCAGCAGCGTAGCTCTAGCGGGGGCCGTGACAGATACGCAGTATTTT
>TRBJ1-1|NA|NA|TRBV7-9
CASSLRFGGVVALNTEAFF
TGTGCCAGCAGCTTAAGGTTTGGGGGCGTAGTTGCCTTGAACACTGAAGCTTTCTTT
>TRBJ2-7|NA|TRBD1|TRBV5-6
CASSSGTGVNEQYF
TGTGCCAGCAGCTCTGGGACAGGGGTTAACGAGCAGTACTTC
>TRBJ1-6|once|NA|TRBV2
CASSEAPGFGSPLHF
TGTGCCAGCAGTGAAGCGCCCGGGTTCGGTTCACCCCTCCACTTT
>TRBJ2-4|NA|TRBD1|TRBV30
CAWITRDRAENIQYF
TGTGCCTGGATTACCCGGGACAGGGCTGAAAACATTCAGTACTTC
>TRBJ2-3|NA|NA|TRBV15
CATSRDMGKADTQYF
TGTGCCACCAGCAGAGATATGGGCAAGGCAGATACGCAGTATTTT
>TRBJ1-5|NA|NA|TRBV18
CASSPGLIEDQPQHF
TGTGCCAGCTCACCCGGTTTGATAGAAGATCAGCCCCAGCATTTT
>TRBJ2-1|NA|NA|TRBV10-3
CAIMHHDRVRNEQFF
TGTGCCATCATGCACCACGACAGAGTGAGGAATGAGCAGTTCTTC
>TRBJ1-1|once|NA|TRBV5-1
CASSLGTEKAFF
TGCGCCAGCAGCTTGGGGACAGAAAAAGCTTTCTTT
>TRBJ2-5|NA|NA|TRBV3-1/TRBV3-2
CASSQEGTPRETQYF
TGTGCCAGCAGCCAAGAAGGGACACCTAGAGAGACCCAGTACTTC
>TRBJ2-2|NA|NA|TRBV5-1
CASSWGGSWTMDTGELFF
TGCGCCAGCAGCTGGGGGGGCTCGTGGACTATGGACACCGGGGAGCTGTTTTTT
>TRBJ2-7|NA|TRBD2|TRBV7-2
CASSSRRLAGGKYYEQYF
TGTGCCAGCAGCTCTCGACGGCTAGCGGGGGGCAAGTACTACGAGCAGTACTTC
>TRBJ1-5|NA|NA|TRBV2
CASTMGGEDQPQHF
TGTGCCAGCACCATGGGAGGGGAGGATCAGCCCCAGCATTTT
>TRBJ1-1|NA|NA|TRBV9
CASSVAQGLTEAFF
TGTGCCAGCAGCGTAGCCCAGGGACTAACTGAAGCTTTCTTT
>TRBJ2-7|NA|TRBD1|TRBV11-3
CACPDRVEYEQYF
TGTGCCTGCCCGGACAGGGTGGAGTACGAGCAGTACTTC
>TRBJ2-1|NA|TRBD2|TRBV5-6
CASSFRLAGGYNEQFF
TGTGCCAGCAGCTTTCGACTAGCGGGGGGGTACAATGAGCAGTTCTTC
>TRBJ1-6|NA|TRBD1|TRBV6-2/TRBV6-3
CASSYSPLGQGNSPLHF
TGTGCCAGCAGTTACTCGCCATTGGGACAGGGGAATTCACCCCTCCACTTT